This TCR beta chain was recorded in a study of blood T cells in healthy people across ages. The study's findings and limits: Across the age range, TCR beta diversity per million T cells fell in a roughly linear way.

Regarding this clonotype: Its antigen is not known.

The length of the CDR3 is 15 residues. Then a second PCR, running roughly 7 to 12 cycles, was carried out with a sample-barcoded 5' primer and a J-beta primer mix. In TCRdb, the 5' RACE reads were re-called with MiXCR into one record per CDR3 protein. This sample has about 1.4 million distinct CDR3 sequences, with almost 60% found just once. V is TRBV12-3 or TRBV12-4 and J is TRBJ2-4, with D perhaps matching TRBD1 or TRBD2 (5 bases each). Judging by the DNA end, TRBJ2-7 fits better; the J call may be wrong. The sequencing sample was made of blood. The sequence was obtained from a young man in good health. CDR3 sequence: CASSLGTGRAYEQYF. The CDR3 nucleotides read TGTGCCAGCAGTCTGGGGACGGGACGAGCCTACGAGCAGTACTTC.